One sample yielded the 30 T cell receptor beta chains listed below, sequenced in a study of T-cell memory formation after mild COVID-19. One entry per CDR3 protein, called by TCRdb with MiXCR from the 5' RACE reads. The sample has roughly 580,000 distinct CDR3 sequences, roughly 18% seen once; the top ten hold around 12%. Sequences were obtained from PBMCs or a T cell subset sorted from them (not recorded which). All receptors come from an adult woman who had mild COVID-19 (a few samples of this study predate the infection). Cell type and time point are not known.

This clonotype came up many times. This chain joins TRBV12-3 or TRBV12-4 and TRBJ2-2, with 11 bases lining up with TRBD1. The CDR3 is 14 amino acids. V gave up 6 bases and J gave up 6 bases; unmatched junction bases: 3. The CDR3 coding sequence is TGTGCCAGCAGGGGGACAGGGGGGCCCGGGGAGCTGTTTTTT. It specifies CASRGTGGPGELFF.

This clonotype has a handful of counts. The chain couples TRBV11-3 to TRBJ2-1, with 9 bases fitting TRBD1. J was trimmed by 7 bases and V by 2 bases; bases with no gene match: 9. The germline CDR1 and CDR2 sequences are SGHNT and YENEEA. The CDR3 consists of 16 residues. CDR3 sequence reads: CASSLRGTGKGNEQFF. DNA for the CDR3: TGTGCCAGCAGCTTAAGAGGGACAGGGAAGGGGAATGAGCAGTTCTTC.

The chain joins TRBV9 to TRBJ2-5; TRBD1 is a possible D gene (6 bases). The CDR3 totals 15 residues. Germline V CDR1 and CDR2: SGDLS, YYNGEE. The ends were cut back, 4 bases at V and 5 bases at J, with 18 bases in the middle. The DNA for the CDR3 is TGTGCCAGCAGCTTAGACCGGGACATTCTGGAGACCCAGTACTTC. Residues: CASSLDRDILETQYF.

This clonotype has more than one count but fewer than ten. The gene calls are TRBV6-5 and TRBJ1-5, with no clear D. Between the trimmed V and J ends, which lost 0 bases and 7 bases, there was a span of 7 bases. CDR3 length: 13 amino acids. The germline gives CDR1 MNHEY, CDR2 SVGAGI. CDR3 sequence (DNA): TGTGCCAGCAGTTACTCGCGATTACAGCCCCAGCATTTT. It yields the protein CASSYSRLQPQHF.

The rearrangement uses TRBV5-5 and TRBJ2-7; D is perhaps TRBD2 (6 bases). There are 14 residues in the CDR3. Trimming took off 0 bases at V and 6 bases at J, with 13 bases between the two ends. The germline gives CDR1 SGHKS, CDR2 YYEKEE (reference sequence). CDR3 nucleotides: TGTGCCAGCAGCTTGGGACTAGATATATCCGAGCAGTACTTC. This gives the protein CASSLGLDISEQYF.

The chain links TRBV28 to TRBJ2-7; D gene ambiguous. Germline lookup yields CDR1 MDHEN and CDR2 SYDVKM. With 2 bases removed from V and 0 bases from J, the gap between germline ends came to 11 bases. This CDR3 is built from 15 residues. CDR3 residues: CASSLGKVYSYEQYF. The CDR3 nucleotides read TGTGCCAGCAGTTTAGGTAAAGTATACTCCTACGAGCAGTACTTC.

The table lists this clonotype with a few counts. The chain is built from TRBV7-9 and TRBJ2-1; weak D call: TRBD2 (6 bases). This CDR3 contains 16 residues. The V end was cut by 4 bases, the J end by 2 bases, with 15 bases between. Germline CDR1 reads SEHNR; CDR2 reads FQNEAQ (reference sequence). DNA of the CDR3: TGTGCCAGCAGCTCCCGACAACTAGCAGCCTACAATGAGCAGTTCTTC. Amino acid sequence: CASSSRQLAAYNEQFF.

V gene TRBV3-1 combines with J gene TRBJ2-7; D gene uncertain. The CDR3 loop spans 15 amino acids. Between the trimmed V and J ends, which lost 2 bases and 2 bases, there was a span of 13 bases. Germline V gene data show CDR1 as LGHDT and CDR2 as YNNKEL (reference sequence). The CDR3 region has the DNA TGTGCCAGCAGCCAAAGATGGGCAGGAACCTACGAGCAGTACTTC. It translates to CASSQRWAGTYEQYF.

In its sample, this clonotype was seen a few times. Written as DNA, the CDR3 is TGTGCCAGCAGCCAGGGGCCGAGCCCCGTGGATACGCAGTATTTT. Protein product: CASSQGPSPVDTQYF. V is TRBV7-3 and J is TRBJ2-3; D might be TRBD1 (6 bases). Between the trimmed V and J ends, which lost 5 bases and 6 bases, there was a span of 18 bases. CDR3 length: 15 residues. Germline V gives CDR1 SGHTA, CDR2 FQGTGA.

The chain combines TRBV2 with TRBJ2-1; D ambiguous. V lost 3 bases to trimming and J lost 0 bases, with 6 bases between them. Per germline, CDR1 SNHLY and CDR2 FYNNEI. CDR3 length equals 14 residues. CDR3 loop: CASSDLRSYNEQFF. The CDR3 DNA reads TGTGCCAGCAGTGACCTTCGCTCCTACAATGAGCAGTTCTTC.

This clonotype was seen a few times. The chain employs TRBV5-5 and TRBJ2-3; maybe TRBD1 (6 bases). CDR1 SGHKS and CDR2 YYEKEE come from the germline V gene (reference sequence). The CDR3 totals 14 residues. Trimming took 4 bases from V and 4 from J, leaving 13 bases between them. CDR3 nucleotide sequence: TGTGCCAGCAGCAGCCATGGGGGCCCAGATACGCAGTATTTT. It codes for CASSSHGGPDTQYF. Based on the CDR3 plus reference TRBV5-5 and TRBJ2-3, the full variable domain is DAGVTQSPTHLIKTRGQQVTLRCSPISGHKSVSWYQQVLGQGPQFIFQYYEKEERGRGNFPDRFSARQFPNYSSELNVNALLLGDSALYLCASSSHGGPDTQYFGPGTRLTVL.

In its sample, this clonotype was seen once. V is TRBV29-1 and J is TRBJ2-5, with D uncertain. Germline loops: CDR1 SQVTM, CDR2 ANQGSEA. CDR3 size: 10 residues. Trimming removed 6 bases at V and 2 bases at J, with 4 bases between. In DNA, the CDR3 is TGCAGCGTCGCGCAAGAGACCCAGTACTTC. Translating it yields CSVAQETQYF.

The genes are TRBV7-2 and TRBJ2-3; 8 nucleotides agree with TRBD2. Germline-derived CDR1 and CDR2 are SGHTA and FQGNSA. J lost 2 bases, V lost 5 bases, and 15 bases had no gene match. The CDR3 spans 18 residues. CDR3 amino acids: CASSIRPSVAGNTDTQYF. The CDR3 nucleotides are TGTGCCAGCAGCATACGGCCCTCAGTAGCGGGAAACACAGATACGCAGTATTTT.

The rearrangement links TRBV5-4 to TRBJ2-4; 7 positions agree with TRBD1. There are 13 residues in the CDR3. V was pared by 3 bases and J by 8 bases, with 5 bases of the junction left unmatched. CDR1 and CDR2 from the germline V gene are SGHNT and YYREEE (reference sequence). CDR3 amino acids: CASSSDRADIQYF. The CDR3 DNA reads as TGTGCCAGCAGCTCTGACAGGGCGGACATTCAGTACTTC.

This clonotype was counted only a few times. CDR3 nucleotides: TGCAGTGCTACCCTCCCGAAGCGGGGGACCCGGGATACGCAGTATTTT. Translation gives CSATLPKRGTRDTQYF. The chain couples TRBV20-1 to TRBJ2-3; 8 bases align to TRBD2. Germline V lookup: CDR1 DFQATT, CDR2 SNEGSKA (reference sequence). The CDR3 length is 16 residues. V trimming: 4 bases; J trimming: 6 bases; junction bases outside the gene matches: 15.

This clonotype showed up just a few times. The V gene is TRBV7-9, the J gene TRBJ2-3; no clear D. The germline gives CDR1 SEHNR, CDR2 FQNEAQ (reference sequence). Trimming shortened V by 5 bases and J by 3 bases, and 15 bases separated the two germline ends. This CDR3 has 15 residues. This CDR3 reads CASSPIAGWTDTQYF. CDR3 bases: TGTGCCAGCAGCCCTATTGCAGGTTGGACAGATACGCAGTATTTT. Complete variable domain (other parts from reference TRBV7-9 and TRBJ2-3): DTGVSQNPRHKITKRGQNVTFRCDPISEHNRLYWYRQTLGQGPEFLTYFQNEAQLEKSRLLSDRFSAERPKGSFSTLEIQRTEQGDSAMYLCASSPIAGWTDTQYFGPGTRLTVL.

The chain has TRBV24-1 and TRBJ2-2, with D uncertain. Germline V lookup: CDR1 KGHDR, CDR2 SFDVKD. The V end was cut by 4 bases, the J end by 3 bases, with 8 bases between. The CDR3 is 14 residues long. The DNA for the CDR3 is TGTGCCACCAGTGAAACGACTTACACCGGGGAGCTGTTTTTT. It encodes CATSETTYTGELFF.

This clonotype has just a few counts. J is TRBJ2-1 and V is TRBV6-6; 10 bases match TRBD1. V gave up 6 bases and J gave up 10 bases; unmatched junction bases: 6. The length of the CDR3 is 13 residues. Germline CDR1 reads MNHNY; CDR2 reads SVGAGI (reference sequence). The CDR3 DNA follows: TGTGCCAGCAGGGCCGGGACAGGGGTAGAGCAGTTCTTC. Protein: CASRAGTGVEQFF.

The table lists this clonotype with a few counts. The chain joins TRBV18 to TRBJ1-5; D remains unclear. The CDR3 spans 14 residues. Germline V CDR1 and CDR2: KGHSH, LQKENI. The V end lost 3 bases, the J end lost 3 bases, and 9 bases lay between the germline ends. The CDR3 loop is CASSPRAFNQPQHF. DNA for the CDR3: TGTGCCAGCTCACCCCGGGCATTCAATCAGCCCCAGCATTTT.

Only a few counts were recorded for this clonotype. The CDR3 DNA follows: TGTGCCAGCCGCCATACACAGGGGAGTTTGGCCCAGTACTTC. This gives the protein CASRHTQGSLAQYF. The chain is built from TRBV5-4 and TRBJ2-5; 7 nucleotides agree with TRBD1. The V gene's germline CDR1 is SGHNT and CDR2 YYREEE (reference sequence). V lost 7 bases and J lost 9; bases outside the gene matches: 15. The CDR3 runs to 14 residues.

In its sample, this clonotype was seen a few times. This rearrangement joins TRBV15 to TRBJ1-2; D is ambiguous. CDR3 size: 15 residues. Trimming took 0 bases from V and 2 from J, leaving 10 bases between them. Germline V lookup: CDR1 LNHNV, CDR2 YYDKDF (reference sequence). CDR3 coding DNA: TGTGCCACCAGCAGAGAACCCAGGCTGAACTATGGCTACACCTTC. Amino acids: CATSREPRLNYGYTF.

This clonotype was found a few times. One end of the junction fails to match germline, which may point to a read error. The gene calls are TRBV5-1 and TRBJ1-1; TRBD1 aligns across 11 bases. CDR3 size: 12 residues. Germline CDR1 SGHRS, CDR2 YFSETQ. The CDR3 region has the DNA TGCGCCAGCAGCTTGGGTGGACAGGGGGCGACCTTT. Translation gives CASSLGGQGATF. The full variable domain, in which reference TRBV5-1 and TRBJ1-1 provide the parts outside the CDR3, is KAGVTQTPRYLIKTRGQQVTLSCSPISGHRSVSWYQQTPGQGLQFLFEYFSETQRNKGNFPGRFSGRQFSNSRSEMNVSTLELGDSALYLCASSLGGQGATFGQGTRLTVV.

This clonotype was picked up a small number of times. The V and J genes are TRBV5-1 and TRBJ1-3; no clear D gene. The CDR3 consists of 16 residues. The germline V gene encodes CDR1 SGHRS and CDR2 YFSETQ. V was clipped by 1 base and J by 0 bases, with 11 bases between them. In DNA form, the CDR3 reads TGCGCCAGCAGCTTGTATGGCACGAGCTCTGGAAACACCATATATTTT. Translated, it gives CASSLYGTSSGNTIYF.

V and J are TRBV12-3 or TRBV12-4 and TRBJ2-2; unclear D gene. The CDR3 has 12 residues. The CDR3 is CGGRKNTGELFF. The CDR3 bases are TGTGGAGGACGGAAAAACACCGGGGAGCTGTTTTTT.

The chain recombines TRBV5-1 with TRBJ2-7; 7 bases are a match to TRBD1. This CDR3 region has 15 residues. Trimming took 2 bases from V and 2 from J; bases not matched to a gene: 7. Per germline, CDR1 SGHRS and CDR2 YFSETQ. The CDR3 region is CASSFRTGPTYEQYF. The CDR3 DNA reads TGCGCCAGCAGCTTTCGGACAGGACCAACCTACGAGCAGTACTTC.

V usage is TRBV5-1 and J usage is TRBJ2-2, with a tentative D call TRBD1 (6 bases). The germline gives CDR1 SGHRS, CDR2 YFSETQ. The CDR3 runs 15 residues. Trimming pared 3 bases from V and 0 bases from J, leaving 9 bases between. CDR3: CASSSTGSNTGELFF. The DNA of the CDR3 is TGCGCCAGCAGCTCGACAGGTTCGAACACCGGGGAGCTGTTTTTT.

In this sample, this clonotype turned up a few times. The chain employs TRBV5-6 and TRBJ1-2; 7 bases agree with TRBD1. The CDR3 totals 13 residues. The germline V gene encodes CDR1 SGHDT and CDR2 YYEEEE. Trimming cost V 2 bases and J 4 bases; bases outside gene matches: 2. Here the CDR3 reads CASSFGDSYGYTF. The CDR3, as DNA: TGTGCCAGCAGCTTCGGGGACAGCTATGGCTACACCTTC.

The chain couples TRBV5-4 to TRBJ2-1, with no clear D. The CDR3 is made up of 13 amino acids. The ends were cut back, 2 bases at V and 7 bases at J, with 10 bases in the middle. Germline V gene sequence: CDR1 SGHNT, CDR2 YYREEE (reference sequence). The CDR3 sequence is CASSFNLLNEQFF. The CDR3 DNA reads TGTGCCAGCAGCTTTAACCTATTAAATGAGCAGTTCTTC.

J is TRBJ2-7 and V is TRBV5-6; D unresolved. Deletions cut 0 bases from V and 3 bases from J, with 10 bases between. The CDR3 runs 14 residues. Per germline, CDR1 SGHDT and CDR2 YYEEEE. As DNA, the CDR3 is TGTGCCAGCAGCTTGGAACAGATACTCTACGAGCAGTACTTC. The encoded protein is CASSLEQILYEQYF.

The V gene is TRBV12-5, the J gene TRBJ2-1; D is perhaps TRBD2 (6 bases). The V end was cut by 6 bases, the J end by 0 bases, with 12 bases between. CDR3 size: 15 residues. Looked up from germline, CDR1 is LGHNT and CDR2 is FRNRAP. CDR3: CASGKGTASYNEQFF. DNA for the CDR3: TGTGCTAGTGGGAAAGGGACTGCCTCCTACAATGAGCAGTTCTTC.